This TCR beta chain appears in the sequencing data of a study of control samples from healthy donors and cancer patients. Repertoires were generated with immunoSEQ multiplex PCR, while TCRdb's copy carries only in-frame clones and drops some. Among about 84,000 clones listed, approximately 80% were seen once. Germline CDR1 reads SGHVS; CDR2 reads FQNEAQ. CDR3 length: 15 residues. The ends lost 9 bases at V and 1 base at J; junction bases unmatched: 10. Material for sequencing was PBMCs. The clonotype comes from a man aged 55 to 70 with head and neck cancer. The chain is built from TRBV7-8 and TRBJ1-1; 8 bases are a match to TRBD1. The CDR3 nucleotides are TGTGCCAGTACCCAGAGACAGGGGCGGAACACTGAAGCTTTCTTT. Translating it yields CASTQRQGRNTEAFF.